A single sample gave rise to the 23 T cell receptor beta chains below, sequenced in a study of identical twins (dated by TCRdb to 2016 to 2018). Library construction relied on 5' RACE. The sequencer listed for this sample is Illumina HiSeq 2000. TCRdb ran its own pipeline on the public reads, namely fastp trimming at Q25 and MiXCR clone calling, and kept in-frame beta chains. Under each unique CDR3 protein, matching rows form one entry showing the most common genes and DNA. This sample has 1.5 million to 2 million distinct CDR3 sequences in its table, and around a third of those were observed once. The top ten clones comprise roughly 0.3% of the sample. The specimen sequenced was cord blood. The receptors were gathered from a newborn girl in good health.

Here the CDR3 DNA reads TGTGCCAGCAGCTCCAAAGGGGAGGGAGATGAGCAGTTCTTC. Protein sequence: CASSSKGEGDEQFF. This chain uses TRBV7-9 with TRBJ2-1; TRBD2 agrees at 7 bases. The CDR3 extends over 14 amino acids. The V gene's germline CDR1 is SEHNR and CDR2 FQNEAQ (reference sequence). V shed 4 bases and J 8 bases; nucleotides not matched to a gene: 8.

This clonotype was seen only a few times. The rearrangement links TRBV20-1 to TRBJ2-1; a weak D match, TRBD1 (6 bases). V lost 6 bases and J lost 2, with 14 bases in between. The CDR3 covers 14 residues. Germline CDR1 DFQATT, CDR2 SNEGSKA (reference sequence). Here the CDR3 DNA reads TGCAGTGCCCCCCGGACAGCGACCTACAATGAGCAGTTCTTC. Protein sequence: CSAPRTATYNEQFF.

The chain joins TRBV5-1 to TRBJ2-3; possible D gene TRBD2, 5 bases. With 0 bases removed from V and 0 bases from J, the gap between germline ends came to 17 bases. Germline assignment: CDR1 SGHRS and CDR2 YFSETQ. The CDR3 is made up of 18 amino acids. The CDR3 DNA reads as TGCGCCAGCAGCTTGGCCGAGGACTCTCGTGCTAGCACAGATACGCAGTATTTT. Encoded protein: CASSLAEDSRASTDTQYF.

This clonotype was observed many times. The germline gene is not matched at one end of the junction; a read error may be the cause. This chain joins TRBV27 and TRBJ2-3; 8 nucleotides line up with TRBD1. This CDR3 has 15 residues. Germline-derived CDR1 and CDR2 are MNHEY and SMNVEV (reference sequence). CDR3 coding DNA: TGCGCCAGCAGCTTTGGACAGGGCGGCACAGATACGCAGTATTTT. Protein product: CASSFGQGGTDTQYF.

This clonotype came up once. The rearrangement links TRBV4-1 to TRBJ2-3; D unresolved. The V gene's germline CDR1 is MGHRA and CDR2 YSYEKL. Trimming removed 0 bases from V and 1 base from J, with 11 bases in between. The CDR3 runs to 16 residues. The CDR3 sequence is CASSQEVGLRTDTQYF. The CDR3 DNA reads as TGCGCCAGCAGCCAAGAAGTCGGCTTGCGCACAGATACGCAGTATTTT.

The chain combines TRBV11-2 with TRBJ2-3; the match to TRBD2 covers 7 bases. The CDR3 is 16 amino acids. Germline V CDR1 and CDR2: SGHAT, FQNNGV. The V and J ends lost 5 bases and 2 bases, in that order; junction bases with no gene match: 10. The CDR3 region is CASSPIPSGHTDTQYF. Here the CDR3 DNA reads TGTGCCAGCAGCCCCATCCCTAGCGGACACACAGATACGCAGTATTTT. Based on the CDR3 plus reference TRBV11-2 and TRBJ2-3, the full variable domain is EAGVAQSPRYKIIEKRQSVAFWCNPISGHATLYWYQQILGQGPKLLIQFQNNGVVDDSQLPKDRFSAERLKGVDSTLKIQPAKLEDSAVYLCASSPIPSGHTDTQYFGPGTRLTVL.

This chain uses TRBV15 with TRBJ2-7; 8 bases map to TRBD1. Looked up from germline, CDR1 is LNHNV and CDR2 is YYDKDF (reference sequence). The V segment lost 2 bases and the J segment 1 base; nucleotides outside the gene matches: 4. This CDR3 is 15 amino acids long. The CDR3 DNA sequence: TGTGCCACCAGCAGATACAGGGGGGAGTCCTACGAGCAGTACTTC. Protein product: CATSRYRGESYEQYF.

Only one count was recorded for this clonotype. One end of the junction is discordant with germline, which a read error may explain. The chain uses TRBV12-3 or TRBV12-4 and TRBJ2-7, with D possibly matching TRBD1 (6 bases). This CDR3 contains 14 residues. The CDR3 loop reads CAGSRIGQFYEQYF. The CDR3 DNA sequence: TGTGCCGGCAGCCGAATTGGACAGTTCTACGAGCAGTACTTC.

This clonotype turned up a few times. The genes are TRBV6-1 and TRBJ2-1, with D perhaps matching TRBD1 (5 bases). Germline CDR1 is MNHNS and CDR2 is SASEGT. V lost 1 base and J 15 bases, leaving 7 bases between the germline ends. The CDR3 is made up of 10 amino acids. The CDR3 region is CASSEEGMFF. The DNA for the CDR3 is TGTGCCAGCAGTGAAGAGGGGATGTTCTTC.

The CDR3 nucleotides are TGCAGTGCTAACAGGATCAGAGAGTCTCACAATGAGCAGTTCTTC. Encoded protein: CSANRIRESHNEQFF. The J gene is TRBJ2-1, the V gene TRBV20-1; a possible D gene is TRBD1 (5 bases). Deletions cut 4 bases from V and 5 bases from J, with 18 bases between. This CDR3 has 15 residues. Germline loops: CDR1 DFQATT, CDR2 SNEGSKA (reference sequence).

J is TRBJ1-2 and V is TRBV25-1; TRBD1 agrees at 7 bases. This CDR3 is 17 amino acids long. V lost 5 bases to trimming and J lost 3 bases; unmatched junction nucleotides: 15. CDR1 and CDR2 from the germline V gene are MGHDK and SYGVNS. The CDR3 sequence is CASSILITGESDYGYTF. The CDR3 coding sequence is TGTGCCAGCAGTATCCTCATAACAGGGGAAAGTGACTATGGCTACACCTTC.

This clonotype was observed a handful of times. The chain links TRBV12-3 or TRBV12-4 to TRBJ2-3, with 7 positions matching TRBD2. J gave up 0 bases and V 1 base, and 4 bases lay outside the gene matches. The CDR3 sequence is 16 residues long. The CDR3 nucleotides are TGTGCCAGCAGTTTAGGGACTAGGGCTAGCACAGATACGCAGTATTTT. Translation: CASSLGTRASTDTQYF.

The chain links TRBV15 to TRBJ2-7; D gene uncertain. This CDR3 has 12 amino acids. The germline gives CDR1 LNHNV, CDR2 YYDKDF (reference sequence). V shed 3 bases and J shed 3 bases, with 6 bases lying between them. Here the CDR3 reads CATSSLHYEQYF. DNA of the CDR3: TGTGCCACCAGCAGTCTCCACTACGAGCAGTACTTC.

This clonotype has a single count. A much larger clone lies one base from this, so it may be a read error. The gene calls are TRBV5-1 and TRBJ2-3; TRBD2 is a possible D gene (6 bases). This CDR3 is built from 13 residues. Germline V gene lookup returns CDR1 SGHRS and CDR2 YFSETQ. The DNA of the CDR3 is TGCGCCAGCAGCTTCCCTACGGGAGATATGCAGTATTTT. This codes for CASSFPTGDMQYF.

Regarding this clonotype: A read error may produce the germline difference seen at one junction end. The chain combines TRBV20-1 with TRBJ2-1; 7 bases are a match to TRBD2. CDR1 and CDR2 (germline): DFQATT, SNEGSKA (reference sequence). This CDR3 is built from 16 residues. CDR3 sequence (DNA): TGCAGTGCTAGAGGTCAAACTAGCGTCTCCTACAGTGAGCAGTTCTTC. It codes for CSARGQTSVSYSEQFF.

A note on this clonotype: An end of the junction does not agree with germline; a read error may underlie this. This sequence joins TRBV5-1 and TRBJ2-3; D is perhaps TRBD1 (6 bases). CDR1 and CDR2 (germline): SGHRS, YFSETQ. This CDR3 has 14 amino acids. CDR3 nucleotides: TGCGCCAGCAGCTTTGGACAGAGCACAGATGCGCAGTATTTT. Translated: CASSFGQSTDAQYF.

This clonotype turned up a few times. The V gene is TRBV6-1, the J gene TRBJ2-1, with D maybe TRBD2 (5 bases). CDR3 length: 17 residues. With 1 base removed from V and 4 bases from J, the gap between germline ends came to 17 bases. The germline gives CDR1 MNHNS, CDR2 SASEGT. CDR3: CASSEGVAKGSYNEQFF. The CDR3 bases are TGTGCCAGCAGTGAAGGCGTAGCGAAAGGGAGTTACAATGAGCAGTTCTTC.

This chain joins TRBV20-1 and TRBJ2-1, with 13 nucleotides matching TRBD2. The CDR3 runs to 15 residues. From germline, CDR1 is DFQATT and CDR2 SNEGSKA (reference sequence). The trim removed 1 base at V and 7 bases at J, leaving 4 bases unmatched. This CDR3 reads CSARGTSGSRNEQFF. As DNA, the CDR3 is TGCAGTGCTAGAGGGACTAGCGGGAGTAGGAATGAGCAGTTCTTC.

This clonotype was seen at least ten times. This chain joins TRBV25-1 and TRBJ1-2, with unresolved D. V was pared by 1 base and J by 4 bases, with 10 bases between. CDR1 is MGHDK and CDR2 is SYGVNS in the germline V gene. CDR3 length: 14 residues. The CDR3 DNA reads TGTGCCAGCAGTGAATCCCAGGCCACCTATGGCTACACCTTC. This codes for CASSESQATYGYTF.

The V call is TRBV28, the J call TRBJ2-4; either TRBD1 or TRBD2 may fit D (5 bases each). The CDR3 has 14 residues. V was shortened by 5 bases and J by 9 bases, with 17 bases between the two germline ends. Looked up from germline, CDR1 is MDHEN and CDR2 is SYDVKM. The CDR3 DNA reads as TGTGCCAGCAGTACCGGGACGCCGGTGACCATTCAGTACTTC. Translating it yields CASSTGTPVTIQYF.

The chain combines TRBV12-3 or TRBV12-4 with TRBJ1-4; a possible D gene is TRBD1 (6 bases). V was cut by 4 bases and J by 3 bases, with 9 bases left in between. The CDR3 is 14 residues long. CDR3 sequence (DNA): TGTGCCAGCAGTTGGGGACACCCTAATGAAAAACTGTTTTTT. Its translation is CASSWGHPNEKLFF.

This clonotype was found a few times. The chain joins TRBV20-1 to TRBJ2-1; 7 positions match TRBD2. Germline V CDR1 and CDR2: DFQATT, SNEGSKA (reference sequence). This CDR3 has 14 residues. V was clipped by 6 bases and J by 4 bases; unmatched bases: 9. The CDR3 is CSALSAGAYNEQFF. The CDR3 coding sequence is TGCAGTGCCCTATCCGCGGGAGCGTACAATGAGCAGTTCTTC.

A few counts support this clonotype. The chain couples TRBV12-3 or TRBV12-4 to TRBJ2-5; the match to TRBD2 covers 8 bases. The CDR3 extends over 15 amino acids. V lost 5 bases, J lost 11 bases, and 16 bases stayed unmatched. CDR3 sequence reads: CASSRLSGGLNEQYF. CDR3 coding DNA: TGTGCCAGCAGTCGGTTAAGCGGGGGCCTTAATGAGCAGTACTTC.